The 18 T cell receptor beta chains below were found in one sample sequenced in a study of metastatic and nonmetastatic thyroid tumors. Every patient underwent thyroid surgery untreated. TCRdb ran MiXCR on the PCR reads. This table has 30,000 to 35,000 clones, around 30% appearing once. Sequences were obtained from blood. The receptors come from a female donor with papillary thyroid cancer or a benign thyroid nodule (not recorded which). Some clones in this sample may be carry-over from other donors' samples.

This chain uses TRBV10-2 with TRBJ2-1; 7 bases are shared with TRBD1. The J segment lost 10 bases and the V segment lost 8 bases, leaving 17 bases of the junction unmatched. CDR3 length equals 15 residues. Germline V gene data show CDR1 as WSHSY and CDR2 as SAAADI. CDR3 protein: CASRTGPLRAQEQFF. The CDR3 region has the DNA TGCGCCAGCCGGACAGGCCCACTAAGAGCGCAAGAGCAGTTCTTC.

In nucleotides, the CDR3 is TGCAGTGCCCCGGACAGGGGATCCTATGGCTACACCTTC. Translating gives CSAPDRGSYGYTF. The chain links TRBV20-1 to TRBJ1-2; TRBD1 agrees at 9 bases. CDR1 is DFQATT, CDR2 SNEGSKA, per germline (reference sequence). Germline trimming cut 6 bases from V and 4 bases from J; bases unmatched to any gene: 6. The CDR3 is 13 amino acids.

Many counts were recorded for this clone. The chain employs TRBV5-1 and TRBJ2-7, with TRBD2 matching 8 bases. V was clipped by 4 bases and J by 5 bases; unmatched bases: 17. CDR3 length equals 17 residues. Looked up from germline, CDR1 is SGHRS and CDR2 is YFSETQ. DNA for the CDR3: TGCGCCAGCAGCCGGACAGCGCTGGAGCGGGAGCCCCACGAGCAGTACTTC. Its translation is CASSRTALEREPHEQYF.

The V gene is TRBV3-1, the J gene TRBJ2-1; D possibly corresponds to TRBD1 (5 bases). The CDR3 extends over 15 amino acids. CDR1 is LGHDT and CDR2 is YNNKEL in the germline V gene (reference sequence). V lost 1 base to trimming and J lost 8 bases, with 15 bases between them. This CDR3 is CASSQAVGWGDEQFF. Written as DNA, the CDR3 is TGTGCCAGCAGCCAAGCAGTGGGATGGGGCGATGAGCAGTTCTTC.

Ten or more counts support this clone. The V and J genes are TRBV27 and TRBJ1-1, with D maybe TRBD1 (5 bases). The CDR3 covers 14 residues. V lost 3 bases to trimming and J lost 4 bases, with 12 bases between them. CDR1 is MNHEY, CDR2 SMNVEV, per germline (reference sequence). The CDR3 DNA sequence: TGTGCCAGCAGTTTGCGGGGCATGGGCACTGAAGCTTTCTTT. Amino acids: CASSLRGMGTEAFF.

Notes on this clone: One end of the junction is discordant with germline, which a read error may explain. V gene TRBV20-1 combines with J gene TRBJ2-1; D might be TRBD2 (6 bases). Germline V gene lookup returns CDR1 DFQATT and CDR2 SNEGSKA (reference sequence). The CDR3 is made up of 15 amino acids. CDR3 nucleotide sequence: TGCAGTTCTAGGGAAGGGTATGCGGGGAGTGGGTCGCAGTTCTTC. Its translation: CSSREGYAGSGSQFF.

This clone was counted ten times or more. V is TRBV29-1 and J is TRBJ2-7; D might be TRBD2 (7 bases). Germline loops: CDR1 SQVTM, CDR2 ANQGSEA. This CDR3 comprises 14 residues. The germline V and J ends were trimmed by 3 bases and 2 bases, with 14 bases remaining between them. The CDR3 DNA reads TGCAGCGTTGACGGAGGGGGGGCTACCTACGAGCAGTACTTC. This sequence encodes CSVDGGGATYEQYF.

In its sample, this clone was seen many times. A much larger clone sits a single nucleotide away, making a read error possible. This chain uses TRBV20-1 with TRBJ2-7; D gene ambiguous. The length of the CDR3 is 12 residues. CDR1 is DFQATT and CDR2 is SNEGSKA in the germline V gene (reference sequence). The CDR3 bases are TGCAGTGCCACCCAGCTAGGCTACGAGCAGCACTTC. Its protein is CSATQLGYEQHF.

This clone was counted ten times or more. The chain carries TRBV19 and TRBJ1-2, with D uncertain. V was shortened by 4 bases and J by 5 bases, with 11 bases between the two germline ends. This CDR3 is built from 13 residues. Germline CDR1 and CDR2: LNHDA and SQIVND (reference sequence). CDR3 DNA: TGTGCCAGTAGTAGAGGGTCTCGGTATGGCTACACCTTC. As protein: CASSRGSRYGYTF.

There are many counts of this clone. This chain joins TRBV28 and TRBJ2-7; 8 nucleotides align to TRBD2. CDR3 length: 13 amino acids. After removal of 7 bases from V and 7 bases from J, the junction contained 9 bases not matched to a gene. The germline V gene has CDR1 MDHEN and CDR2 SYDVKM. CDR3 protein: CASTPGGAGEQYF. CDR3 sequence (DNA): TGTGCCAGCACCCCCGGGGGGGCGGGGGAGCAGTACTTC.

This clone was recorded many times. This chain connects TRBV9 to TRBJ2-7; 8 bases are shared with TRBD2. Trimming cost V 0 bases and J 4 bases; bases outside gene matches: 6. Germline V gene lookup returns CDR1 SGDLS and CDR2 YYNGEE. CDR3 length: 15 amino acids. CDR3 sequence (DNA): TGTGCCAGCAGCGTAGGGGTAGCGGGAAGGTACGAGCAGTACTTC. Translating gives CASSVGVAGRYEQYF.

There are many counts of this clone. The rearrangement joins TRBV5-1 to TRBJ2-3, with 7 positions matching TRBD2. J lost 7 bases, V lost 5 bases, and 13 bases had no gene match. The CDR3 is 15 amino acids. The germline V gene encodes CDR1 SGHRS and CDR2 YFSETQ. DNA for the CDR3: TGCGCCAGCAGGATGGGGCTAGCGGAAATCAATACGCAGTATTTT. This gives the protein CASRMGLAEINTQYF.

By share, this clone counts as medium-sized (0.01 to 0.1%). The chain recombines TRBV19 with TRBJ1-1; TRBD1 matches at 12 bases. V shed 6 bases, J shed 3 bases, and the junction held 11 bases outside the gene matches. The germline V gene has CDR1 LNHDA and CDR2 SQIVND (reference sequence). This CDR3 is 17 amino acids long. DNA of the CDR3: TGTGCCAGTAGGACCCGGGACAGGGGGCAGGTGGACACTGAAGCTTTCTTT. Its protein is CASRTRDRGQVDTEAFF. Looking up the rest from reference TRBV19 and TRBJ1-1 gives the full variable domain: DGGITQSPKYLFRKEGQNVTLSCEQNLNHDAMYWYRQDPGQGLRLIYYSQIVNDFQKGDIAEGYSVSREKKESFPLTVTSAQKNPTAFYLCASRTRDRGQVDTEAFFGQGTRLTVV.

The sample holds many counts of this clone. This chain joins TRBV14 and TRBJ1-1; 7 bases fit TRBD1. The trim removed 1 base at V and 0 bases at J, leaving 2 bases unmatched. Germline-derived CDR1 and CDR2 are SGHDN and FVKESK. This CDR3 spans 15 amino acids. CDR3 DNA sequence: TGTGCCAGCAGCCAAGGGGACAGATTGAACACTGAAGCTTTCTTT. Its translation is CASSQGDRLNTEAFF.

Only a few counts were recorded for this clone. Given a much more abundant clone one base away, this may be a read error. Additional DNA sequences in this sample encode the identical CDR3. The genes are TRBV20-1 and TRBJ1-6; TRBD1 matches at 9 bases. Germline V gene lookup returns CDR1 DFQATT and CDR2 SNEGSKA (reference sequence). This CDR3 spans 15 amino acids. CDR3 DNA sequence: TGCAGTGCTAAAGCACAGGGGGCCACTAATCCACCCCTCCACTTT. This codes for CSAKAQGATNPPLHF.

This clone came up many times. The chain couples TRBV5-6 to TRBJ1-3, with a weak D call TRBD1 (5 bases). Germline CDR1 SGHDT, CDR2 YYEEEE. CDR3 length: 16 residues. Trimming stripped 0 bases from V and 0 bases from J, with 10 bases between. The DNA of the CDR3 is TGTGCCAGCAGCTTGGTTGAGGGGAGCTCTGGAAACACCATATATTTT. Protein product: CASSLVEGSSGNTIYF.

The gene calls are TRBV4-2 and TRBJ1-5, with D possibly TRBD1 on 6 matching bases. Trimming left V 1 base short and J 7 bases short, with 17 bases between. CDR1 and CDR2 from the germline V gene are LGHNA and YNFKEQ. This CDR3 spans 16 amino acids. The CDR3 here is CASSQVWAGERQPQHF. The DNA of the CDR3 is TGTGCCAGCAGCCAAGTATGGGCAGGGGAGAGGCAGCCCCAGCATTTT.

This clone was seen a handful of times. The rearrangement joins TRBV29-1 to TRBJ2-3; weak D call: TRBD2 (5 bases). There are 15 residues in the CDR3. The germline V and J ends were trimmed by 3 bases and 4 bases, with 17 bases remaining between them. Germline V gives CDR1 SQVTM, CDR2 ANQGSEA. CDR3 sequence reads: CSVDSVGRAADTQYF. CDR3 sequence (DNA): TGCAGCGTTGATTCCGTTGGGAGAGCCGCAGATACGCAGTATTTT.